This T cell receptor (beta chain) was recovered during a study of read filtering for tumor transcriptome and immune sequencing. Background on the study: By R-ISS, stages I, II and III held approximately 8, 16 and 7 patients. Broader study findings: Compared with RNA-seq, IR-seq gave much higher clonotype depth and reliability.

CDR1 SNHLY and CDR2 FYNNEI come from the germline V gene. The ends were cut back, 1 base at V and 2 bases at J, with 7 bases in the middle. This CDR3 comprises 14 residues. This clonotype was observed many times. Its antigen remains unknown. This library used 300 to 500 ng RNA and molecular barcoded adaptors spanning alpha/delta and beta/gamma chains. TCRdb reprocessed the reads via MiXCR and lists one record per CDR3 protein. The sample has tens of thousands of distinct CDR3 sequences, around a fifth seen once. V is TRBV2 and J is TRBJ2-3; D is unresolved. This clonotype was obtained from a donor at least 40 years old with multiple myeloma. Specimen: a population of CD138-negative cells sorted from bone marrow. The CDR3 here is CASSEGVSTDTQYF. Written as DNA, the CDR3 is TGTGCCAGCAGTGAAGGAGTGTCCACAGATACGCAGTATTTT. Combining the CDR3 with reference TRBV2 and TRBJ2-3 gives the whole variable domain EPEVTQTPSHQVTQMGQEVILRCVPISNHLYFYWYRQILGQKVEFLVSFYNNEISEKSEIFDDQFSVERPDGSNFTLKIRSTKLEDSAMYFCASSEGVSTDTQYFGPGTRLTVL.